This TCR beta chain was identified during a study of CD8+ T cells in alopecia areata. Study-level information: Those treated were given oral tofacitinib at 5 to 10 mg twice daily. Study-wide points: Treatment with tofacitinib significantly lowered scalp clonality and reduced expanded CD8+ clones among the top 100.

RNA extraction was followed by reverse transcription into cDNA, which acted as the sequencing template. Sequenced by immunoSEQ multiplex PCR; TCRdb stores in-frame clones only, minus some. Of approximately 280,000 clones listed, roughly 60% were seen once; the top ten hold around 1.7%. Germline V gives CDR1 SNHLY, CDR2 FYNNEI. The ends were cut back, 6 bases at V and 3 bases at J, with 17 bases in the middle. The CDR3 consists of 15 residues. To note about this clone: Its specificity is unknown.

Stated treatment: oral pan-JAK inhibitor, 5-10 mg twice daily. The sequence was collected from a human donor with alopecia areata. The rearrangement joins TRBV2 to TRBJ1-1, with a weak D call TRBD1 (6 bases). The source material was CD4+ T cells sorted from blood, sampled at week 24, from a patient treated with tofacitinib. The CDR3 is CASSLNGQSHTEAFF. Here the CDR3 DNA reads TGTGCCAGCAGCCTCAACGGACAGAGCCACACTGAAGCTTTCTTT.